Included here is one TCR beta chain sequence, with context. The antigen is undetermined. This record belongs to a study of cytomegalovirus exposure and HLA in healthy donors. The V segment lost 3 bases and the J segment 4 bases; nucleotides outside the gene matches: 1. The germline V gene encodes CDR1 SEHNR and CDR2 FQNEAQ (reference sequence). The CDR3 is 13 amino acids. The PCR had 60 Vbeta and 13 Jbeta primers. Here immunoSEQ multiplex PCR was the method, and the copy in TCRdb shows in-frame clones only, minus some. The top ten hold 3.1% of the sample, which has approximately 170,000 clones, over 70% seen once. Study results and caveats: Available immune exposure information was restricted to CMV serostatus only.

The TCR originated in a woman aged 30 to 39 in good health and CMV-seropositive. This chain joins TRBV7-9 and TRBJ2-5; 8 positions agree with TRBD2. Material: PBMCs. The CDR3 sequence is CASSLSGRETQYF. CDR3 bases: TGTGCCAGCAGCTTGAGCGGGAGAGAGACCCAGTACTTC.